This T cell receptor beta chain was captured by sequencing in a study of blood T cell repertoires in COVID-19. As for the study in general: Samples came from the United States, Italy and Spain, spanning acute and convalescent COVID-19.

Method: immunoSEQ multiplex PCR; TCRdb's copy keeps in-frame clones and lacks some. The data show roughly 500,000 clones, about 88% seen once. This CDR3 is 15 amino acids long. J lost 1 base, V lost 5 bases, and 2 bases had no gene match. The V gene's germline CDR1 is MNHNY and CDR2 SVGAGI (reference sequence). The sample consisted of peripheral blood. V is TRBV6-6 and J is TRBJ2-2; 9 bases match TRBD1. This receptor was identified in a young man with COVID-19, enrolled during active disease. The CDR3 sequence: CASSRTGENTGELFF. In DNA form, the CDR3 reads TGTGCCAGCAGTAGGACAGGGGAGAACACCGGGGAGCTGTTTTTT.